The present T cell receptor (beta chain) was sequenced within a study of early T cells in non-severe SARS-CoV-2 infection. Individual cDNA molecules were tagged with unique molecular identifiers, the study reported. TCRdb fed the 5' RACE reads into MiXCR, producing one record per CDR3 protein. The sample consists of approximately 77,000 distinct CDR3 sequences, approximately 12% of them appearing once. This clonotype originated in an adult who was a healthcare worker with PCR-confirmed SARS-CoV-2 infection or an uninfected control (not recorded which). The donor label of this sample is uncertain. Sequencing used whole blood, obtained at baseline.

The CDR3 DNA follows: TGTGCCAGCAGCGTAGCTATAAACTATGGCTACACCTTC. This translates into CASSVAINYGYTF. The V and J genes are TRBV9 and TRBJ1-2, with D unresolved. This CDR3 comprises 13 residues. Germline V CDR1 and CDR2: SGDLS, YYNGEE. The V gene lost 0 bases and the J gene lost 2 bases, with 5 bases spanning the gap.